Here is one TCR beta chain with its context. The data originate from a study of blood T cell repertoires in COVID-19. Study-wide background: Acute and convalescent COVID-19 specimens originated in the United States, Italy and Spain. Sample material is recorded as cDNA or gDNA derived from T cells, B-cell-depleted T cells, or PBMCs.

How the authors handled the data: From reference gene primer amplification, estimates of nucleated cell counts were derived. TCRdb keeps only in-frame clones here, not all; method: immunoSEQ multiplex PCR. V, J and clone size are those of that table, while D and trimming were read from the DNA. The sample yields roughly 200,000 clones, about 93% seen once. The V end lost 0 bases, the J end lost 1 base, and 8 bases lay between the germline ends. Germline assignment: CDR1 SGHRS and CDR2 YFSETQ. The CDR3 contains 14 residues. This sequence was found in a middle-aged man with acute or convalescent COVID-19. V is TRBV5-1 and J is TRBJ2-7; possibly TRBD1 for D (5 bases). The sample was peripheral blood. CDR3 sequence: CASSLGRGSYEQYF. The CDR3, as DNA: TGCGCCAGCAGCTTGGGTAGGGGTTCCTACGAGCAGTACTTC. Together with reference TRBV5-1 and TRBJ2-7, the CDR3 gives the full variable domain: KAGVTQTPRYLIKTRGQQVTLSCSPISGHRSVSWYQQTPGQGLQFLFEYFSETQRNKGNFPGRFSGRQFSNSRSEMNVSTLELGDSALYLCASSLGRGSYEQYFGPGTRLTVT.